This passage covers 21 T cell receptor beta chains from one sample sequenced in a study of cytomegalovirus exposure and HLA in healthy donors. Researchers ran the PCR with 60 Vbeta and 13 Jbeta primers. Generated by immunoSEQ multiplex PCR, the TCRdb table keeps only in-frame clones and is missing some. Of 160,000 or so clones listed, almost 85% are singletons. Sequenced: PBMCs. These receptor sequences come from a woman aged 45 to 65 in good health and CMV-seronegative.

The J gene is TRBJ2-7, the V gene TRBV7-4; TRBD2 agrees at 11 bases. CDR1 is SGHVT and CDR2 is SQSDAQ in the germline V gene. The V gene end was trimmed by 7 bases and the J gene end by 7 bases; junction bases not matched to a gene: 12. This CDR3 is built from 15 residues. Written as DNA, the CDR3 is TGTGCCAGCACCATAGCGGGAGGGATATGCGGGGAGCAGTACTTC. Protein sequence: CASTIAGGICGEQYF.

This clone was recorded only once. The rearrangement uses TRBV30 and TRBJ2-1, with TRBD2 matching over 9 bases. The CDR3 contains 13 residues. Germline CDR1 reads GTSNPN; CDR2 reads SVGIG (reference sequence). CDR3 region: CAGASGAYNEQFF. CDR3 DNA: TGTGCGGGAGCTAGCGGGGCATACAATGAGCAGTTCTTC.

This clone was picked up one time. The V gene is TRBV7-9, the J gene TRBJ2-3, with TRBD1 matching 9 bases. J lost 3 bases, V lost 3 bases, and 4 bases had no gene match. Germline V gene lookup returns CDR1 SEHNR and CDR2 FQNEAQ (reference sequence). The CDR3 contains 15 residues. The CDR3 reads CASSLGTGYTDTQYF. DNA of the CDR3: TGTGCCAGCAGCTTGGGGACAGGGTATACAGATACGCAGTATTTT.

The J gene is TRBJ2-5, the V gene TRBV28, with 9 bases fitting TRBD2. This CDR3 region has 18 residues. V trimming: 0 bases; J trimming: 6 bases; junction bases outside the gene matches: 14. Germline CDR1 MDHEN, CDR2 SYDVKM. CDR3 region: CASSLWGSKAGGVKTQYF. The CDR3 coding sequence is TGTGCCAGCAGTTTATGGGGGAGTAAAGCGGGGGGTGTGAAGACCCAGTACTTC.

The CDR3 spells CASSLGGVLNEQFF. CDR3 nucleotides: TGTGCCAGCAGCTTGGGGGGGGTCCTCAATGAGCAGTTCTTC. The gene calls are TRBV5-4 and TRBJ2-1, with a weak D call TRBD2 (6 bases). The germline V and J ends were trimmed by 0 bases and 6 bases, with 10 bases remaining between them. Per the germline V gene, CDR1 is SGHNT and CDR2 is YYREEE (reference sequence). This CDR3 has 14 amino acids. The full variable domain, completed using reference TRBV5-4 and TRBJ2-1, is ETGVTQSPTHLIKTRGQQVTLRCSSQSGHNTVSWYQQALGQGPQFIFQYYREEENGRGNFPPRFSGLQFPNYSSELNVNALELDDSALYLCASSLGGVLNEQFFGPGTRLTVL.

The chain joins TRBV19 to TRBJ2-7; possibly TRBD2 for D (5 bases). V lost 3 bases and J 5 bases, leaving 11 bases between the germline ends. Germline CDR1 is LNHDA and CDR2 is SQIVND (reference sequence). The CDR3 extends over 13 amino acids. DNA for the CDR3: TGTGCCAGTAGTATCGTACGAGGGAACGAGCAGTACTTC. It is translated as CASSIVRGNEQYF. The variable domain in full, completed from reference TRBV19 and TRBJ2-7, reads DGGITQSPKYLFRKEGQNVTLSCEQNLNHDAMYWYRQDPGQGLRLIYYSQIVNDFQKGDIAEGYSVSREKKESFPLTVTSAQKNPTAFYLCASSIVRGNEQYFGPGTRLTVT.

The J gene is TRBJ1-1, the V gene TRBV30, with D perhaps TRBD1 (5 bases). The ends were cut back, 3 bases at V and 6 bases at J, with 17 bases in the middle. CDR1 and CDR2 (germline): GTSNPN, SVGIG (reference sequence). This CDR3 has 14 residues. The CDR3 loop reads CAWSPLAGGAEAFF. The DNA for the CDR3 is TGTGCCTGGAGCCCACTCGCGGGGGGGGCTGAAGCTTTCTTT.

There are a few counts of this clone. The chain carries TRBV5-8 and TRBJ1-4, with 9 bases aligning to TRBD1. The CDR3 length is 16 residues. The germline gives CDR1 SGHTS, CDR2 YDEGEE. J was trimmed by 5 bases and V by 4 bases; bases with no gene match: 9. The DNA of the CDR3 is TGTGCCAGCAGCCCGGGATTTGGACAGGGGAATGAAAAACTGTTTTTT. Its translation: CASSPGFGQGNEKLFF. Together with reference TRBV5-8 and TRBJ1-4, the CDR3 gives the full variable domain: EAGVTQSPTHLIKTRGQQATLRCSPISGHTSVYWYQQALGLGLQFLLWYDEGEERNRGNFPPRFSGRQFPNYSSELNVNALELEDSALYLCASSPGFGQGNEKLFFGSGTQLSVL.

This chain uses TRBV15 with TRBJ2-1; 7 positions agree with TRBD2. This CDR3 comprises 14 residues. Germline V gene sequence: CDR1 LNHNV, CDR2 YYDKDF (reference sequence). V was clipped by 5 bases and J by 2 bases; unmatched bases: 3. CDR3 in amino acids: CATSPGTTYNEQFF. CDR3 DNA: TGTGCCACCAGCCCCGGGACTACCTACAATGAGCAGTTCTTC.

This clone was seen a few times. This chain joins TRBV29-1 and TRBJ2-3; no clear D. CDR3 length: 14 amino acids. The V gene lost 2 bases and the J gene lost 1 base, with 10 bases spanning the gap. CDR1 is SQVTM and CDR2 is ANQGSEA in the germline V gene. CDR3 sequence reads: CSVEIQRRTDTQYF. DNA for the CDR3: TGCAGCGTTGAAATACAGAGACGCACAGATACGCAGTATTTT.

The chain couples TRBV5-4 to TRBJ1-1; the D gene is possibly TRBD1 (5 bases). The CDR3 extends over 13 amino acids. Trimming left V 2 bases short and J 5 bases short, with 10 bases between. Germline CDR1 and CDR2: SGHNT and YYREEE (reference sequence). CDR3 in amino acids: CASSFWEGTEAFF. The CDR3 nucleotides read TGTGCCAGCAGCTTCTGGGAGGGGACTGAAGCTTTCTTT. Together with reference TRBV5-4 and TRBJ1-1, the CDR3 gives the full variable domain: ETGVTQSPTHLIKTRGQQVTLRCSSQSGHNTVSWYQQALGQGPQFIFQYYREEENGRGNFPPRFSGLQFPNYSSELNVNALELDDSALYLCASSFWEGTEAFFGQGTRLTVV.

This chain connects TRBV9 to TRBJ1-1; the match to TRBD1 covers 10 bases. Germline CDR1 reads SGDLS; CDR2 reads YYNGEE. The CDR3 has 16 amino acids. With V trimmed by 3 bases and J by 1 base, 6 bases remained unmatched. This chain's CDR3 is CASSATGQGRNTEAFF. The CDR3 bases are TGTGCCAGCAGCGCTACGGGACAGGGGCGGAACACTGAAGCTTTCTTT.

The chain uses TRBV7-6 and TRBJ1-3; D remains unclear. CDR1 SGHVS and CDR2 FNYEAQ come from the germline V gene. V shed 0 bases and J shed 0 bases, with 6 bases lying between them. CDR3 length: 15 residues. CDR3 DNA sequence: TGTGCCAGCAGCTTAGCGCTGAGCTCTGGAAACACCATATATTTT. Its protein product is CASSLALSSGNTIYF.

This chain joins TRBV7-9 and TRBJ2-3; 7 positions match TRBD1. The CDR3 consists of 13 residues. Trimming took 8 bases from V and 6 from J; bases not matched to a gene: 8. Germline assignment: CDR1 SEHNR and CDR2 FQNEAQ (reference sequence). CDR3 nucleotide sequence: TGTGCCAGCGTACAGGGGTTTGGGGATACGCAGTATTTT. Its translation: CASVQGFGDTQYF.

This clone was seen only a few times. The rearrangement joins TRBV10-3 to TRBJ2-7, with 13 bases fitting TRBD2. The V segment lost 6 bases and the J segment 4 bases; nucleotides outside the gene matches: 6. This CDR3 has 15 residues. Per the germline V gene, CDR1 is ENHRY and CDR2 is SYGVKD. The CDR3 DNA is TGTGCCATCAGGGACGGGACTAGCGGGATTTACGAGCAGTACTTC. It is translated as CAIRDGTSGIYEQYF.

The V and J genes are TRBV28 and TRBJ1-2; no definite D call. V dropped 5 bases and J dropped 6 bases, with 22 bases sitting between them. CDR1 MDHEN and CDR2 SYDVKM come from the germline V gene. The CDR3 runs 16 residues. In DNA form, the CDR3 reads TGTGCCAGCAGTCCTGGTTCTGGCGGCGGACTTAATGGCTACACCTTC. Protein product: CASSPGSGGGLNGYTF.

The chain couples TRBV28 to TRBJ2-7; D is undetermined. Germline values: CDR1 MDHEN, CDR2 SYDVKM. V was pared by 6 bases and J by 0 bases, with 6 bases between. This CDR3 has 12 residues. DNA for the CDR3: TGTGCCAGCAGGGGCAGCTCCTACGAGCAGTACTTC. Protein: CASRGSSYEQYF.

The chain uses TRBV10-1 and TRBJ2-7, with 9 bases identical to TRBD1. This CDR3 contains 16 residues. With V trimmed by 0 bases and J by 2 bases, 5 bases remained unmatched. Germline V CDR1 and CDR2: WNHNN, SYGVQD (reference sequence). In DNA form, the CDR3 reads TGCGCCAGCAGTGAGTCCTCGACAGGGGGGACCTACGAGCAGTACTTC. Translating gives CASSESSTGGTYEQYF.

The J gene is TRBJ2-3, the V gene TRBV5-1, with 10 bases lining up with TRBD1. The germline CDR1 and CDR2 sequences are SGHRS and YFSETQ. The CDR3 covers 18 residues. The V segment lost 1 base and the J segment 4 bases; nucleotides outside the gene matches: 12. The CDR3 reads CASSLYMVGTGVADTQYF. DNA of the CDR3: TGCGCCAGCAGCTTGTACATGGTCGGGACAGGGGTCGCAGATACGCAGTATTTT.

The rearrangement uses TRBV11-3 and TRBJ1-1; D perhaps matches TRBD1 (6 bases). The CDR3 runs 14 residues. Trimming cost V 5 bases and J 4 bases, with 14 bases left between them. Germline values: CDR1 SGHNT, CDR2 YENEEA. CDR3 nucleotide sequence: TGTGCCAGCAGCCCGCACAGGGATTCCACTGAAGCTTTCTTT. Its translation: CASSPHRDSTEAFF.

The gene calls are TRBV21-1 and TRBJ2-1; the table's D gene call, TRBD1, was not cross checked with the DNA. TRBV21-1 is assigned pseudogene status. The CDR3 runs to 15 residues. CDR3 nucleotide sequence: TGTGCCAGCAGCACGGACAGGGGGGCGTTCAATGAGCAGTTCTTC. This encodes CASSTDRGAFNEQFF.